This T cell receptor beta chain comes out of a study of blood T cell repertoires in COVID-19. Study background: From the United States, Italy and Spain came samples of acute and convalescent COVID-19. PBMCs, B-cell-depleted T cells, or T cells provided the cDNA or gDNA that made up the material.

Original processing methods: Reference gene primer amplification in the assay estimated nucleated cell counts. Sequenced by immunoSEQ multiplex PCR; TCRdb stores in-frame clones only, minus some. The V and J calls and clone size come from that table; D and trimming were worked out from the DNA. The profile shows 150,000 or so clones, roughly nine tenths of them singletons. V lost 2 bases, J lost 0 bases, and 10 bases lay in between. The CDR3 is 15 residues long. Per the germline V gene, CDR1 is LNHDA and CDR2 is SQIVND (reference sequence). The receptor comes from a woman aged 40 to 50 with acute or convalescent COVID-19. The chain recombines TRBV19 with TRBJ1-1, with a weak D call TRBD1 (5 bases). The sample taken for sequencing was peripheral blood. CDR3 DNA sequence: TGTGCCAGTAGTATAAACAGGCAATTGAACACTGAAGCTTTCTTT. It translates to CASSINRQLNTEAFF.